Presented here are 16 T cell receptor beta chains from one specimen sequenced in a study of vaccination effects on CD4 cells after COVID-19. No cognate antigen is known for these TCRs. ViraFEST used viral peptide pools to expand antigen-specific CD4+ T cells before sequencing. With approximately ten days of culture completed, CD4+ T cells were isolated. Libraries were prepared by immunoSEQ multiplex PCR; TCRdb keeps only in-frame clonotypes and omits some of them. The sample holds over 55,000 clones; 81% are singletons and the top ten take under 3%. Here the sequenced sample was CD4+ T cells from PBMCs cultured with HCoV-229E spike peptides, taken before COVID-19 vaccination. These receptors were collected from a human donor who received a COVID-19 vaccine.

The chain couples TRBV28 to TRBJ1-1; tentative D call: TRBD1 (6 bases). Deletions cut 2 bases from V and 3 bases from J, with 10 bases between. Germline CDR1 reads MDHEN; CDR2 reads SYDVKM. CDR3 length equals 14 residues. The CDR3 region is CASSLGGRDTEAFF. The CDR3 nucleotides read TGTGCCAGCAGTTTAGGGGGGCGCGACACTGAAGCTTTCTTT.

This clone was counted a single time. The chain is built from TRBV29-1 and TRBJ2-3; maybe TRBD2 (6 bases). V was trimmed by 0 bases and J by 5 bases, leaving 9 bases between them. CDR1 and CDR2 from the germline V gene are SQVTM and ANQGSEA. The CDR3 consists of 13 residues. CDR3 residues: CSVEDPTRDTQYF. CDR3 nucleotides: TGCAGCGTTGAAGACCCGACTAGAGATACGCAGTATTTT.

V and J are TRBV29-1 and TRBJ1-4; D call uncertain. Trimming removed 4 bases from V and 0 bases from J, with 6 bases in between. Germline-derived CDR1 and CDR2 are SQVTM and ANQGSEA. The CDR3 extends over 13 amino acids. CDR3 sequence: CSVGGSTNEKLFF. In DNA form, the CDR3 reads TGCAGCGTTGGAGGATCAACTAATGAAAAACTGTTTTTT. Full variable domain (outside the CDR3, taken from reference TRBV29-1 and TRBJ1-4): SAVISQKPSRDICQRGTSLTIQCQVDSQVTMMFWYRQQPGQSLTLIATANQGSEATYESGFVIDKFPISRPNLTFSTLTVSNMSPEDSSIYLCSVGGSTNEKLFFGSGTQLSVL.

The CDR3 region is CASSLRLADNEQFF. The CDR3 DNA follows: TGCGCCAGCAGCTTGCGGCTAGCAGACAATGAGCAGTTCTTC. J is TRBJ2-1 and V is TRBV5-1; the D gene is possibly TRBD2 (5 bases). The V gene's germline CDR1 is SGHRS and CDR2 YFSETQ. Trimming took off 1 base at V and 5 bases at J, with 10 bases between the two ends. The CDR3 totals 14 residues.

J is TRBJ2-7 and V is TRBV12-5; D may correspond to TRBD1 or TRBD2 (6 bases each). Trimming removed 2 bases at V and 8 bases at J, with 22 bases between. Germline lookup yields CDR1 LGHNT and CDR2 FRNRAP. CDR3 length: 16 amino acids. In nucleotides, the CDR3 is TGTGCTAGTGGTTTGCCCCGTGGTGGGGGGCTTCGGAAGCAGTACGTC. Translation gives CASGLPRGGGLRKQYV.

The chain couples TRBV10-2 to TRBJ1-1; TRBD1 matches 8 bases. Germline V gene sequence: CDR1 WSHSY, CDR2 SAAADI. There are 15 residues in the CDR3. The trim removed 6 bases at V and 3 bases at J, leaving 9 bases unmatched. The CDR3 loop is CASSVIRGPHTEAFF. The CDR3 bases are TGCGCCAGCAGCGTTATCAGGGGGCCGCACACTGAAGCTTTCTTT.

This chain links TRBV5-6 with TRBJ1-4, with D possibly TRBD1 on 6 matching bases. CDR1 and CDR2 from the germline V gene are SGHDT and YYEEEE. V was trimmed by 2 bases and J by 5 bases, leaving 10 bases between them. There are 14 residues in the CDR3. The DNA for the CDR3 is TGTGCCAGCAGCTTCCGGGACACAAATGAAAAACTGTTTTTT. The encoded protein is CASSFRDTNEKLFF.

The genes are TRBV11-2 and TRBJ1-4; D unclear. Germline V gene lookup returns CDR1 SGHAT and CDR2 FQNNGV. The V and J ends lost 6 bases and 7 bases respectively, with 12 bases between them. CDR3 length equals 13 residues. The CDR3 is CASRPRFGEKLFF. The DNA of the CDR3 is TGTGCCAGCAGGCCGAGGTTTGGTGAAAAACTGTTTTTT.

In nucleotides, the CDR3 is TGTGCCAGCGCGGGGGGATGGGACAGGGCCTACATAGTAACCTACGAGCAGTACGTC. Translated, it gives CASAGGWDRAYIVTYEQYV. This rearrangement joins TRBV6-4 to TRBJ2-7; D is possibly TRBD1 (9 bases). The CDR3 has 19 amino acids. V was trimmed by 8 bases and J by 2 bases, leaving 31 bases between them. Germline CDR1 is MRHNA and CDR2 is SNTAGT.

The rearrangement joins TRBV27 to TRBJ1-5; TRBD1 is a possible D gene (6 bases). There are 15 residues in the CDR3. Per germline, CDR1 MNHEY and CDR2 SMNVEV (reference sequence). V lost 4 bases to trimming and J lost 5 bases, with 15 bases between them. CDR3 residues: CASSSASGGYQPQHF. In DNA, the CDR3 is TGTGCCAGCAGTTCCGCGTCTGGGGGCTATCAGCCCCAGCATTTT.

This clone was recorded a few times. The chain recombines TRBV29-1 with TRBJ1-2, with 9 positions matching TRBD1. The CDR3 consists of 13 residues. Germline-derived CDR1 and CDR2 are SQVTM and ANQGSEA. Trimming at V came to 6 bases and at J to 6 bases, leaving 8 bases not matched to a gene. Here the CDR3 DNA reads TGCAGCGTAGAACCGGGACAGGGTGATGGCTACACCTTC. Amino acids: CSVEPGQGDGYTF.

This clone appeared once. V gene TRBV7-2 combines with J gene TRBJ2-7; 10 nucleotides line up with TRBD1. The CDR3 sequence is 15 residues long. V was pared by 2 bases and J by 2 bases, with 3 bases of the junction left unmatched. Germline assignment: CDR1 SGHTA and CDR2 FQGNSA. CDR3 nucleotide sequence: TGTGCCAGCAGCTTATCGACAGGGGGCCCCTACGAGCAGTACGTC. This gives the protein CASSLSTGGPYEQYV.

The chain combines TRBV6-1 with TRBJ1-2; D is ambiguous. Deletions cut 0 bases from V and 4 bases from J, with 9 bases between. Germline lookup yields CDR1 MNHNS and CDR2 SASEGT. This CDR3 is built from 14 residues. CDR3 residues: CASSEAHGFYGYTF. The CDR3 DNA is TGTGCCAGCAGTGAAGCGCACGGCTTCTATGGCTACACCTTC.

The rearrangement links TRBV7-2 to TRBJ2-5, with D tentatively TRBD2 (6 bases). Germline CDR1 and CDR2: SGHTA and FQGNSA. The CDR3 spans 11 residues. V was clipped by 5 bases and J by 5 bases, with 6 bases between them. The CDR3 region is CASSAGETQYF. The CDR3 DNA reads as TGTGCCAGCAGCGCGGGGGAGACCCAGTACTTC.

The chain recombines TRBV6-5 with TRBJ2-1; 7 bases map to TRBD1. The V gene end was trimmed by 6 bases and the J gene end by 0 bases; junction bases not matched to a gene: 5. This CDR3 is 15 amino acids long. Germline V gene lookup returns CDR1 MNHEY and CDR2 SVGAGI. The CDR3 region has the DNA TGTGCCAGCAGGACGACAGGGAGCTCCTACAATGAGCAGTTCTTC. It encodes CASRTTGSSYNEQFF.

CDR3 amino acids: CASRTPSTGTGNTEAFF. The CDR3 bases are TGTGCCAGCAGGACGCCTAGCACCGGGACGGGGAACACTGAAGCTTTCTTT. The rearrangement uses TRBV28 and TRBJ1-1, with D perhaps TRBD1 (5 bases). There are 17 residues in the CDR3. Trimming took off 6 bases at V and 1 base at J, with 21 bases between the two ends. Germline-derived CDR1 and CDR2 are MDHEN and SYDVKM.